This note documents a single TCR beta chain sequence. The entry originates in a study of radiation and T cells in renal cell carcinoma. Profiled with immunoSEQ multiplex PCR; TCRdb holds only in-frame clones, not every one. Among under 20,000 clones, just over 60% were seen once, and the ten largest hold under 15%. Stated treatment: 15 Gy SBRT to primary tumor, nephrectomy 4 weeks later. The CDR3 contains 14 residues. In germline, CDR1 is MNHEY, CDR2 SVGAGI. Trimming pared 0 bases from V and 8 bases from J, leaving 13 bases between. This chain links TRBV6-5 with TRBJ1-2, with D possibly TRBD1 on 6 matching bases. This specimen consisted of tumor tissue, obtained from a patient whose treatment included radiotherapy and nephrectomy. This receptor was identified in a woman in her 70s with renal cell carcinoma. CDR3 in amino acids: CASSYSTGGFGYTF. The CDR3 DNA follows: TGTGCCAGCAGTTACTCGACCGGGGGCTTCGGCTACACCTTC.